A single TCR beta chain is shown here with its context. The data originate from a study of control samples from healthy donors and cancer patients. The V and J ends lost 4 bases and 3 bases respectively, with 19 bases between them. Germline assignment: CDR1 SEHNR and CDR2 FQNEAQ (reference sequence). The CDR3 spans 16 residues. The method was immunoSEQ multiplex PCR; TCRdb's version includes in-frame clones alone and lacks a portion of them. Of 150,000 or so clones listed, 90% to 95% are singletons. This chain links TRBV7-9 with TRBJ2-7; maybe TRBD2 (6 bases). The clonotype was recovered from a man between 35 and 55 years old in good health. Sequencing was performed on blood. This CDR3 reads CASSSQRGAEGYEQYF. CDR3 DNA sequence: TGTGCCAGCAGCTCACAACGGGGAGCGGAGGGCTACGAGCAGTACTTC.